The entry below gives a single T cell receptor (beta chain) sequence along with its context. Its matching antigen is unknown. This record comes from a study of beta chain features in type 1 diabetes. The collection from each donor was one heparinised blood draw averaging roughly 110 mL. Sequenced material consisted of expressed TCRB transcripts (all of the isolated RNA was reverse transcribed). Sequenced by immunoSEQ multiplex PCR; TCRdb stores in-frame clones only, minus some. Of approximately 360,000 clones listed, around 13% were seen once; the top ten hold approximately 0.01%. CDR1 MNHEY and CDR2 SVGAGI come from the germline V gene. The V gene end was trimmed by 0 bases and the J gene end by 9 bases; junction bases not matched to a gene: 5. CDR3 length equals 14 residues. Findings and limits, study-wide: Shorter TCRB CDR3s, moderately but significantly so, marked every one of the four CD4+ subsets in Type 1 diabetes patients. Researchers reported that naive, central memory and Treg TCRB repertoires appeared more similar in patients than in healthy donors.

This receptor was identified in a woman aged 18-29 years with type 1 diabetes. The sample comprised naive CD4+ T cells from blood. The chain uses TRBV6-5 and TRBJ2-3, with 8 bases that match TRBD2. As DNA, the CDR3 is TGTGCCAGCAGTTACTCGGCGACTAGCGCCACGCAGTATTTT. It encodes CASSYSATSATQYF.